The entry below gives a single T cell receptor (beta chain) sequence along with its context. Antigen unknown. The CDR3 length is 14 residues. Germline lookup yields CDR1 SQVTM and CDR2 ANQGSEA. V lost 2 bases to trimming and J lost 0 bases; unmatched junction nucleotides: 3. These data originate in a study of T cell responses to AZD1222 COVID-19 vaccine. Findings and limits, study-wide: At baseline, seropositivity was found in only six or seven AZD1222 recipients. Donors, mostly white British, included more females; clonal diversity was possibly underestimated. The span of vaccine-associated CD4 TCRs extended across spike, with dominance at 160-218 and 743-854. Elevations in Spike-specific TCR breadth and depth followed administration of two AZD1222 doses.

The table came from immunoSEQ multiplex PCR; TCRdb's copy has only in-frame clones and leaves some out. The sample comprises fewer than 200,000 clones, almost 95% of which are singletons, and about 10% rests with the top ten. The input for sequencing was peripheral blood, taken on day 0 of AZD1222 vaccination. The J gene is TRBJ1-1, the V gene TRBV29-1, with TRBD1 matching over 7 bases. The TCR originated in an adult in good health. The CDR3 sequence is CSVEKGAMNTEAFF. CDR3 sequence (DNA): TGCAGCGTTGAAAAGGGGGCGATGAACACTGAAGCTTTCTTT.